This T cell receptor (beta chain) derives from a study of response to subunit inactivated influenza vaccine. Study-level results: The authors suggested that every seasonal influenza vaccination recruits few new T cells.

V lost 0 bases to trimming and J lost 5 bases; unmatched junction nucleotides: 12. This CDR3 is 19 amino acids long. Germline V gene sequence: CDR1 LNHNV, CDR2 YYDKDF (reference sequence). Notes on this clonotype: Its specificity is not known.

TCRdb used MiXCR to reprocess the RT-PCR reads, holding one entry per CDR3 protein. The sample includes roughly 630,000 distinct CDR3 sequences, 14% of them seen just once. This receptor was taken from a man aged 50 or older who received an inactivated influenza vaccine. The starting material was PBMCs from blood, obtained about 14 days before vaccination. This chain joins TRBV15 and TRBJ2-3, with 12 bases aligning to TRBD2. The CDR3 DNA reads as TGTGCCACCAGCAGAGATCCACCGACTAGCGGGAGCCTCGGAGATACGCAGTATTTT. Translating it yields CATSRDPPTSGSLGDTQYF.